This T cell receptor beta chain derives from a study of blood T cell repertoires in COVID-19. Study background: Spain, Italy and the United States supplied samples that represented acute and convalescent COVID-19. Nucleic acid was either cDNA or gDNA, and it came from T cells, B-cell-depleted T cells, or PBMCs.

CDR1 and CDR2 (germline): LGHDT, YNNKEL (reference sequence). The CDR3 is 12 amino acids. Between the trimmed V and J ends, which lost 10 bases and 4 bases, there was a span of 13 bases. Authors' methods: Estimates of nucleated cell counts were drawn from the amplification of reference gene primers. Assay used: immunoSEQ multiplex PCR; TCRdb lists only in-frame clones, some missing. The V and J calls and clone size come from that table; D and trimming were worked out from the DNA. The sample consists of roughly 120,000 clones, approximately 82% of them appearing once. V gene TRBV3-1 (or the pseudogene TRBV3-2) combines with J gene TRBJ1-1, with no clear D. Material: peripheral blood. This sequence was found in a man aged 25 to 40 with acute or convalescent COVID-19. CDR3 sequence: CATRTGSTEAFF. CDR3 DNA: TGTGCCACCCGGACGGGGAGCACTGAAGCTTTCTTT.